This TCR beta chain was sequenced for a study of T cell changes during pregnancy in multiple sclerosis. This clone was counted a few times. Some clones are missing from TCRdb's copy, which holds only in-frame ones; the method was immunoSEQ multiplex PCR. This table holds approximately 20,000 clones, about 90% found once. The sample here was CD8+ T cells from peripheral blood mononuclear cells, taken after pregnancy. The TCR sequence derives from a female donor with multiple sclerosis, enrolled in a pregnancy study.

The CDR3 loop reads CASSLVWGGSGNTIYF. CDR3 DNA: TGTGCCAGCAGCTTAGTCTGGGGGGGCTCTGGAAACACCATATATTTT. The rearrangement links TRBV11-2 to TRBJ1-3, with a possible D match to TRBD1 (5 bases). CDR3 length: 16 amino acids. Germline assignment: CDR1 SGHAT and CDR2 FQNNGV. V was trimmed by 1 base and J by 0 bases, leaving 10 bases between them.